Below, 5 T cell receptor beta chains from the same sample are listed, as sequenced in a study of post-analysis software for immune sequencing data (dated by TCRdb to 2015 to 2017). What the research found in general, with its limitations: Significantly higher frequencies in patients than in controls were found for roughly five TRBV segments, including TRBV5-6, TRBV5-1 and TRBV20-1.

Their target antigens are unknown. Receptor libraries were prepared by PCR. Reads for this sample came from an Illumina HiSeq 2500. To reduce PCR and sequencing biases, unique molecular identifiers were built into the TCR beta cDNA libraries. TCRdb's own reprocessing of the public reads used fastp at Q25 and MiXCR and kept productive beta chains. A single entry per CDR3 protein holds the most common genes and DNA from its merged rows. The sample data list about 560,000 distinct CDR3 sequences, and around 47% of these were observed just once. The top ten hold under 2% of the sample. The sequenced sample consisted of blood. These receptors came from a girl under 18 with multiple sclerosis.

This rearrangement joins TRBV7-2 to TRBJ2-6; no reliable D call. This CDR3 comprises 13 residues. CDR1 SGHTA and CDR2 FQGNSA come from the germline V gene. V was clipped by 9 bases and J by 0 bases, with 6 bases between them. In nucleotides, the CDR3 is TGTGCCAGTGTACTCTCTGGGGCCAACGTCCTGACTTTC. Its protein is CASVLSGANVLTF. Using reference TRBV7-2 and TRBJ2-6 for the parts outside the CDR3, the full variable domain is GAGVSQSPSNKVTEKGKDVELRCDPISGHTALYWYRQSLGQGLEFLIYFQGNSAPDKSGLPSDRFSAERTGGSVSTLTIQRTQQEDSAVYLCASVLSGANVLTFGAGSRLTVL.

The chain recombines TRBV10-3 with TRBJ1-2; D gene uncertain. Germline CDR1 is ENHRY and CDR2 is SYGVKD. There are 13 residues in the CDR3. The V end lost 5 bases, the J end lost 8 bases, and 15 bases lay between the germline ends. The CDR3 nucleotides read TGTGCCATCAGTCTCGAGAGGGTGGGAGGCTACACCTTC. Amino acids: CAISLERVGGYTF.

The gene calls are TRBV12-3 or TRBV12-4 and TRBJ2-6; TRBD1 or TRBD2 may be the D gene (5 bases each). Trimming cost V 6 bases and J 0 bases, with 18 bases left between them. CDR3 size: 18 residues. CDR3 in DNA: TGTGCCAGCAGGCCAAATTGGGACCGAAACTCTGGGGCCAACGTCCTGACTTTC. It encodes CASRPNWDRNSGANVLTF.

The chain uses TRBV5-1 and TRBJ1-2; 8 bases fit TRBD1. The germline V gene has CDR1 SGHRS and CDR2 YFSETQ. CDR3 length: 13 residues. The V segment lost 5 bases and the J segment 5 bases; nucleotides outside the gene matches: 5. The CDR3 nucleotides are TGCGCCAGCAGGTCCGGGACAGGATATGGCTACACCTTC. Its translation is CASRSGTGYGYTF.

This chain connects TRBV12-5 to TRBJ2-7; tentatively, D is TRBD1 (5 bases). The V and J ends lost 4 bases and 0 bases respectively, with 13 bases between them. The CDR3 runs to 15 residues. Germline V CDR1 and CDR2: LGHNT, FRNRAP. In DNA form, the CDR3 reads TGTGCTAGTGGTTCGACTCGACAGAGCTCCTACGAGCAGTACTTC. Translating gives CASGSTRQSSYEQYF.